Detailed here is one T cell receptor (beta chain). What antigen it recognizes has not been identified. Base qualities are not at hand, and no much larger clone is one base apart. Separate from the approximately 670-subject first cohort, the validation cohort of around 130 subjects was the group to which the donors belonged. The data are from a study of cytomegalovirus exposure and HLA in healthy donors listed by TCRdb under 2017. As for the study more broadly: A later analysis indicated that the 100 to 150 validation repertoires were generated on the platform also employed for the 720 or so repertoires of the first cohort. A separate validation cohort of roughly 130 different subjects was used in addition to the approximately 640-subject first cohort. To predict cytomegalovirus infection status, the study combined high-throughput TCR immunosequencing, statistical association of individual TCRs with disease status, and machine learning. The aim of the study was to test whether cataloging public T cell receptors could identify signatures of past pathogen exposure. Points the paper makes about the study in general: In vitro tests confirmed that a few of the cytomegalovirus-associated TCR beta chains recognize cytomegalovirus antigens. While some public TCRs were present in many individuals, most TCR sequences turned up only very rarely across donors. A later analysis had no HLA typing for the validation cohort, so co-occurrence there was scored across all 110 or so repertoires. In the study, approximately 160 TCR beta chains were listed as associated with cytomegalovirus. Of the cluster scores, 90% to 95% were above 0 in a later analysis, which found that TCRs clustered in the first cohort also tended to co-occur in the approximately 110 validation repertoires. The classifier was reported to diagnose cytomegalovirus status with high specificity and sensitivity in both the original and validation cohorts. The authors suggested that the approach could potentially be extended to other disease states and immunological phenotypes.

Receptor amplification or capture employed the immunoSEQ multiplex PCR assay. In the source study's methods: A statistical classification framework was built for diagnosing cytomegalovirus status from the catalog of TCR beta chain sequences. The table was pulled from immuneACCESS by TCRdb, which kept in-frame rearrangements only. Such tables lose some clones; where checked, under half of the loss comes from unresolved V genes, and the rest has no known cause. Clonal size and the V and J genes are those of that table, whereas D and trimming came from the DNA. Recorded for this sample are 300,000 or so clones; 88% of them occurred a single time. The top ten hold around 0.96% of the sample. V is cut by 3 bases and J by 3 bases, and the space between the germline ends is 14 bases. Via the germline V gene, CDR1 is MGHDK and CDR2 SYGVNS. The CDR3 contains 15 residues, cysteine and phenylalanine counted. Of all the DNA, just the CDR3 is kept, 45 bases in frame from base 1.

This clonotype was sampled from a man aged 25 to 40 in good health and CMV-seronegative. Sequencing was done on a sample of PBMCs. Recombination linked TRBV25-1 to TRBJ1-1; TRBD1 is a weak D gene call, 5 bases matching. Read as DNA, the sequence is TGTGCCAGCAGTGAGCCTCATCAAGGGGACACTGAAGCTTTCTTT. Translated, this is CASSEPHQGDTEAFF.